The 21 T cell receptor beta chains below all came from one sample that was sequenced in a study of cytomegalovirus exposure and HLA in healthy donors. With 60 Vbeta and 13 Jbeta primers, the PCR was carried out. The protocol was immunoSEQ multiplex PCR, while the TCRdb copy is restricted to in-frame clones and leaves out a portion. The profile shows under 200,000 clones, around 80% of them singletons. The sample consisted of PBMCs. The receptors derive from a man aged 40-49 years in good health and CMV-seronegative.

The chain recombines TRBV11-2 with TRBJ1-6, with 10 bases aligning to TRBD1. The germline V gene encodes CDR1 SGHAT and CDR2 FQNNGV. The CDR3 runs 14 residues. V lost 4 bases, J lost 10 bases, and 4 bases stayed unmatched. CDR3 nucleotide sequence: TGTGCCAGCAGCTGGGACAGGGGCCAATCACCCCTCCACTTT. Encoded protein: CASSWDRGQSPLHF.

V and J are TRBV2 and TRBJ2-5; a weak D match, TRBD2 (6 bases). The J call may not be correct, given that the DNA end is closer to TRBJ2-7. Germline-derived CDR1 and CDR2 are SNHLY and FYNNEI. This CDR3 spans 14 amino acids. The CDR3: CASSETAGNYEQYF. The CDR3 nucleotides read TGTGCCAGCAGTGAAACGGCGGGAAACTACGAGCAGTACTTC.

The genes are TRBV6-5 and TRBJ2-2; 12 bases map to TRBD1. The CDR3 is 15 residues long. Germline CDR1 MNHEY, CDR2 SVGAGI. V shed 10 bases, J shed 6 bases, and the junction held 9 bases outside the gene matches. The CDR3 spells CATLDRDRGPGELFF. In nucleotides, the CDR3 is TGTGCCACCCTCGACCGGGACAGGGGGCCCGGGGAGCTGTTTTTT.

CDR3 amino acids: CASSLTGTDTQYF. Written as DNA, the CDR3 is TGTGCCAGCAGCCTGACTGGCACAGATACGCAGTATTTT. The V gene is TRBV7-9, the J gene TRBJ2-3; D gene uncertain. The CDR3 is 13 residues long. The germline V and J ends were trimmed by 5 bases and 1 base, with 7 bases remaining between them. CDR1 SEHNR and CDR2 FQNEAQ come from the germline V gene (reference sequence).

J is TRBJ2-3 and V is TRBV2; 8 positions agree with TRBD1. The length of the CDR3 is 14 residues. V shed 6 bases, J shed 5 bases, and the junction held 7 bases outside the gene matches. Looked up from germline, CDR1 is SNHLY and CDR2 is FYNNEI. The CDR3 loop is CASRDGQGGDTQYF. The CDR3, as DNA: TGTGCCAGCAGGGACGGACAGGGAGGAGATACGCAGTATTTT.

J is TRBJ2-2 and V is TRBV5-6, with 13 bases fitting TRBD2. The CDR3 totals 17 residues. Germline-derived CDR1 and CDR2 are SGHDT and YYEEEE. J was trimmed by 3 bases and V by 4 bases; bases with no gene match: 6. The CDR3 spells CASSPGLAGVDTGELFF. The CDR3 DNA reads as TGTGCCAGCAGCCCCGGACTAGCGGGAGTGGACACCGGGGAGCTGTTTTTT.

This clone turned up a few times. The CDR3 spells CASSARDGYEQYF. The CDR3, as DNA: TGTGCCAGCAGCGCGCGGGACGGGTACGAGCAGTACTTC. The chain couples TRBV7-6 to TRBJ2-7; the D gene is possibly TRBD2 (6 bases). The CDR3 is made up of 13 amino acids. The germline CDR1 and CDR2 sequences are SGHVS and FNYEAQ. Trimming left V 5 bases short and J 4 bases short, with 12 bases between.

This CDR3 is CASSETSPGGKGYEQYF. CDR3 DNA sequence: TGTGCCAGCAGTGAAACATCTCCAGGGGGTAAAGGGTACGAGCAGTACTTC. The chain couples TRBV2 to TRBJ2-7, with 7 bases identical to TRBD1. CDR3 length equals 17 residues. V lost 2 bases, J lost 4 bases, and 14 bases stayed unmatched. Germline CDR1 SNHLY, CDR2 FYNNEI.

This chain links TRBV6-6 with TRBJ1-4; tentatively, D is TRBD1 (6 bases). Germline V gene sequence: CDR1 MNHNY, CDR2 SVGAGI (reference sequence). The CDR3 sequence is 16 residues long. V was cut by 0 bases and J by 1 base, with 9 bases left in between. As DNA, the CDR3 is TGTGCCAGCAGTTACTCGAGCAGGGGAACTAATGAAAAACTGTTTTTT. This encodes CASSYSSRGTNEKLFF.

This clone was counted a single time. V and J are TRBV10-3 and TRBJ2-5; 7 bases line up with TRBD1. Judging by the DNA end, TRBJ2-7 fits better; the J call may be wrong. The germline gives CDR1 ENHRY, CDR2 SYGVKD. CDR3 length: 12 residues. This CDR3 reads CAIRGQTYEQYF. In nucleotides, the CDR3 is TGTGCCATCAGGGGACAGACCTACGAGCAGTACTTC.

The V gene is TRBV7-2, the J gene TRBJ1-4; 8 nucleotides agree with TRBD1. V lost 5 bases, J lost 7 bases, and 3 bases stayed unmatched. This CDR3 has 13 residues. The germline gives CDR1 SGHTA, CDR2 FQGNSA. The CDR3 loop reads CASSTDRAEKLFF. Here the CDR3 DNA reads TGTGCCAGCAGCACGGACAGGGCTGAAAAACTGTTTTTT.

The chain employs TRBV6-1 and TRBJ2-1, with TRBD2 identical over 8 bases. Germline loops: CDR1 MNHNS, CDR2 SASEGT. This CDR3 has 15 residues. The J segment lost 5 bases and the V segment lost 7 bases, leaving 10 bases of the junction unmatched. CDR3: CASTGGAGGNNEQFF. The CDR3 bases are TGTGCCAGCACCGGGGGGGCGGGAGGTAACAATGAGCAGTTCTTC.

This clone was observed a single time. The chain's CDR3 is CASSILDRVGNEQFF. In DNA, the CDR3 is TGTGCCAGTAGTATTCTCGACAGGGTAGGAAATGAGCAGTTCTTC. The chain employs TRBV19 and TRBJ2-1; 7 bases agree with TRBD1. Germline CDR1 reads LNHDA; CDR2 reads SQIVND (reference sequence). V lost 3 bases to trimming and J lost 7 bases; unmatched junction nucleotides: 9. This CDR3 has 15 amino acids.

The chain has TRBV30 and TRBJ1-2; 10 bases agree with TRBD1. The V and J ends lost 1 base and 4 bases, in that order; junction bases with no gene match: 6. The CDR3 extends over 15 amino acids. The germline V gene encodes CDR1 GTSNPN and CDR2 SVGIG (reference sequence). In DNA form, the CDR3 reads TGTGCCTGGAGTGGAGGGACAGGGGAGCGCTATGGCTACACCTTC. Encoded protein: CAWSGGTGERYGYTF.

The chain employs TRBV5-4 and TRBJ2-2; D is possibly TRBD2 (6 bases). The CDR3 is 14 residues long. Deletions cut 7 bases from V and 1 base from J, with 11 bases between. The V gene's germline CDR1 is SGHNT and CDR2 YYREEE (reference sequence). CDR3 in amino acids: CASRGTLNTGELFF. The CDR3 DNA reads as TGTGCCAGCCGCGGGACTTTGAACACCGGGGAGCTGTTTTTT.

The rearrangement links TRBV6-6 to TRBJ2-3; D is possibly TRBD2 (5 bases). CDR1 MNHNY and CDR2 SVGAGI come from the germline V gene (reference sequence). This CDR3 is 16 amino acids long. V gave up 2 bases and J gave up 2 bases, with 14 bases separating them. CDR3 loop: CASSYPRLIATDTQYF. In DNA form, the CDR3 reads TGTGCCAGCAGTTACCCCCGACTAATCGCCACAGATACGCAGTATTTT.

This clone was detected a few times. This chain links TRBV30 with TRBJ1-2; D is ambiguous. The CDR3 is made up of 13 amino acids. Germline V gene data show CDR1 as GTSNPN and CDR2 as SVGIG (reference sequence). V dropped 2 bases and J dropped 2 bases, with 9 bases sitting between them. Written as DNA, the CDR3 is TGTGCCTGGAGTTTTCAACAGAACTATGGCTACACCTTC. Its protein product is CAWSFQQNYGYTF.

This clone occurred once. The chain is built from TRBV11-3 and TRBJ2-1, with 8 bases matching TRBD1. The V gene's germline CDR1 is SGHNT and CDR2 YENEEA. V shed 3 bases and J 7 bases; nucleotides not matched to a gene: 2. The CDR3 is 13 residues long. The DNA for the CDR3 is TGTGCCAGCAGCTTGGACAGGGATAATGAGCAGTTCTTC. This sequence encodes CASSLDRDNEQFF.

This clone has a handful of counts. V is TRBV10-3 and J is TRBJ2-1; 8 nucleotides match TRBD2. This CDR3 is built from 14 residues. V lost 7 bases, J lost 9 bases, and 11 bases stayed unmatched. Germline CDR1 and CDR2: ENHRY and SYGVKD. CDR3 DNA: TGTGCCATCAACCTAAGCGGGAGCGAGGGTGAGCAGTTCTTC. It translates to CAINLSGSEGEQFF.

As for this clone: Mismatch with germline at one junction end may stem from a read error. V usage is TRBV5-5 and J usage is TRBJ2-7, with TRBD1 matching over 7 bases. The CDR3 is made up of 13 amino acids. Germline V gives CDR1 SGHKS, CDR2 YYEKEE (reference sequence). The CDR3 region is CASSRDSGYERYF. Written as DNA, the CDR3 is TGTGCCAGCAGCAGGGACAGTGGCTACGAGCGGTACTTC.

The chain's CDR3 is CASSLVVAGGNEQFF. The CDR3 bases are TGTGCCAGCAGCTTAGTAGTAGCGGGCGGGAATGAGCAGTTCTTC. The chain links TRBV7-9 to TRBJ2-1; 7 bases fit TRBD2. Germline CDR1 and CDR2: SEHNR and FQNEAQ (reference sequence). This CDR3 spans 15 amino acids. V shed 1 base and J 7 bases; nucleotides not matched to a gene: 7.